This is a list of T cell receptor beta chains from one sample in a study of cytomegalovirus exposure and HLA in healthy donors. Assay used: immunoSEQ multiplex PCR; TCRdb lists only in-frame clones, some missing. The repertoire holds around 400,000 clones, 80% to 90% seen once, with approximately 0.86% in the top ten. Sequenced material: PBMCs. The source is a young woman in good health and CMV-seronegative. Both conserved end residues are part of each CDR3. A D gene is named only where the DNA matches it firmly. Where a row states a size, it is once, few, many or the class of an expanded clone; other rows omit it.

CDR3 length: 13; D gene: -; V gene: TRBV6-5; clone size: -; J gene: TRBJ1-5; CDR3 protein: CASTHRAHQPQHF; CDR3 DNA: TGTGCCAGCACCCACAGGGCCCATCAGCCCCAGCATTTT
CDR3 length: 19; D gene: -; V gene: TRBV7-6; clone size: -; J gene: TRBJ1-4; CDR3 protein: CASSNKGSGPLATNEKLFF; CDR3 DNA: TGTGCCAGCAGCAACAAGGGCAGCGGACCCCTTGCAACTAATGAAAAACTGTTTTTT
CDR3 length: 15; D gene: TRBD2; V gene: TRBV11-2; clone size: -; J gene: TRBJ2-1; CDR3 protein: CASSPLAGPINEQFF; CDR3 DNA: TGTGCCAGCAGCCCCCTAGCGGGGCCGATAAATGAGCAGTTCTTC
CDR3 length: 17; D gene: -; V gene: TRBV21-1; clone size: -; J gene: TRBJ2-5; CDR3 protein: CASSNRPSGTKKETQYF; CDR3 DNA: TGTGCCAGCAGCAATAGGCCTAGCGGAACCAAGAAAGAGACCCAGTACTTC
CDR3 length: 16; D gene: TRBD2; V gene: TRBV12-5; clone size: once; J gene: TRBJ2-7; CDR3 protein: CASGLAGLAEAYEQYF; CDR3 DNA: TGTGCTAGTGGTTTGGCGGGACTAGCGGAAGCCTACGAGCAGTACTTC
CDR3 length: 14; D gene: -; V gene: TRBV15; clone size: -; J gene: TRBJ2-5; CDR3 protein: CATSIFGEQETQYF; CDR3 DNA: TGTGCCACCAGCATTTTCGGAGAGCAAGAGACCCAGTACTTC
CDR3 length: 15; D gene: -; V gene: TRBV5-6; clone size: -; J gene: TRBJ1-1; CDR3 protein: CASSLAQGEGTEAFF; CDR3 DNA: TGTGCCAGCAGCTTGGCACAGGGTGAAGGCACTGAAGCTTTCTTT
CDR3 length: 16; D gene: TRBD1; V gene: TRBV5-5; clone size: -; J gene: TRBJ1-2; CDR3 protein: CASSLSLGGGLYGYTF; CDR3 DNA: TGTGCCAGCAGCTTGAGTCTAGGGGGCGGTCTCTATGGCTACACCTTC
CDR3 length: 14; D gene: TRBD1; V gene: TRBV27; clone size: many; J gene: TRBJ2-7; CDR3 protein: CASSLSGQLSEQYF; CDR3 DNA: TGTGCCAGCAGTTTATCGGGACAGCTCTCCGAGCAGTACTTC
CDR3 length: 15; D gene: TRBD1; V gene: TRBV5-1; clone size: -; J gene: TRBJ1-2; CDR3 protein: CASSPETGGYRSYTF; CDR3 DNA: TGCGCCAGCAGCCCTGAGACAGGGGGCTACCGTAGCTACACCTTC
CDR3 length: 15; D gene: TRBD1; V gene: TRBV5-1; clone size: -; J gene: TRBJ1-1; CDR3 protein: CASSSAGGARTEAFF; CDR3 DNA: TGCGCCAGCAGCTCGGCAGGGGGCGCAAGAACTGAAGCTTTCTTT
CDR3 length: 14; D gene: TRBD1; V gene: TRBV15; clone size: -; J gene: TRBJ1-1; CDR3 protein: CATSREGGYTEAFF; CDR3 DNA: TGTGCCACCAGCAGAGAAGGGGGCTACACTGAAGCTTTCTTT
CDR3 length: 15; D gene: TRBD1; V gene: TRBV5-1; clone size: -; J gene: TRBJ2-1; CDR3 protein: CASRPEGGVYNEQFF; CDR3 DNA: TGCGCCAGCAGGCCCGAAGGGGGCGTATACAATGAGCAGTTCTTC
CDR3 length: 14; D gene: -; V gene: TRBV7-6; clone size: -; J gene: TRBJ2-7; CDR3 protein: CASSSTVSSYEQYF; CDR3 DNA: TGTGCCAGCAGCTCGACAGTTTCCTCCTACGAGCAGTACTTC
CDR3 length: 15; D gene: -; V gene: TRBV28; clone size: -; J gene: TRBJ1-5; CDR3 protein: CASSLRGSSNQPQHF; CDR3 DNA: TGTGCCAGCAGTTTACGAGGGTCGAGCAATCAGCCCCAGCATTTT
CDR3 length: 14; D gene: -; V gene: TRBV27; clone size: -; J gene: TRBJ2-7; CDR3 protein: CASSLSGRSYEQYF; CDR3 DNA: TGTGCCAGCAGCCTGAGCGGACGTTCCTACGAGCAGTACTTC
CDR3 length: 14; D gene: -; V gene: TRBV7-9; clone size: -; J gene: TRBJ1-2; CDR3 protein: CASSSDSAAYGYTF; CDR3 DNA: TGTGCCAGCAGCTCGGACAGTGCCGCCTATGGCTACACCTTC
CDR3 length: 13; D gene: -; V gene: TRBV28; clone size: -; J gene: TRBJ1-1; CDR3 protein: CASSLQGNTEAFF; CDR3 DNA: TGTGCCAGCAGCTTACAGGGGAACACTGAAGCTTTCTTT
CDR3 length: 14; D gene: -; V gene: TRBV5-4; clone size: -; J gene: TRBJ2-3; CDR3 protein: CASSLWSSTDTQYF; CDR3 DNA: TGTGCCAGCAGCTTGTGGAGCTCCACAGATACGCAGTATTTT
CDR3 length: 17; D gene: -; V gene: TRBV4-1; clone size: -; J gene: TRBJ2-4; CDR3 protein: CASSQFVSSIAKNIQYF; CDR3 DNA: TGCGCCAGCAGCCAATTCGTCAGTTCCATAGCCAAAAACATTCAGTACTTC
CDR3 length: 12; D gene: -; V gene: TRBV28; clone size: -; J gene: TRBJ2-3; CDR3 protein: CASRGITDTQYF; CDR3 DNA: TGTGCCAGCCGGGGGATAACAGATACGCAGTATTTT
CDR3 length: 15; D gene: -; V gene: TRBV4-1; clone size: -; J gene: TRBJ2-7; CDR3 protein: CASSQERGMSYEQYF; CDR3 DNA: TGCGCCAGCAGCCAAGAACGGGGAATGTCCTACGAGCAGTACTTC
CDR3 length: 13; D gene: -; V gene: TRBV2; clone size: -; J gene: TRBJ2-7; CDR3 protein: CASAPGEVYEQYF; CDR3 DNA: TGTGCCAGTGCCCCAGGGGAAGTTTACGAGCAGTACTTC
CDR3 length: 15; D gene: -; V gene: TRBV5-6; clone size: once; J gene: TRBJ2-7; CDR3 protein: CASSPTGTPTYEQYF; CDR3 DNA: TGTGCCAGCAGTCCGACCGGGACACCGACCTACGAGCAGTACTTC
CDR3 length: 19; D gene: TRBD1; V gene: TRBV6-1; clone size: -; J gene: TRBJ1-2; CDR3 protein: CASSELVGSGTGEGYGYTF; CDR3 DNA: TGTGCCAGCAGTGAATTAGTGGGGAGTGGAACAGGGGAAGGCTATGGCTACACCTTC
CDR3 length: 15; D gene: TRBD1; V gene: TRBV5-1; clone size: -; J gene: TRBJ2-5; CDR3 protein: CASSRQGEQVETQYF; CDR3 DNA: TGCGCCAGCAGCCGCCAGGGGGAGCAGGTAGAGACCCAGTACTTC
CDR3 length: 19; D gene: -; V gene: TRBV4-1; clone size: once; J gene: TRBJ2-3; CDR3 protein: CASSQGPPSGGTSTDTQYF; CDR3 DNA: TGCGCCAGCAGCCAAGGACCTCCGTCGGGGGGCACTAGCACAGATACGCAGTATTTT
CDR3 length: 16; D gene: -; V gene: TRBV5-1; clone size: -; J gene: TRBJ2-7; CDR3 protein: CASSLASGQNLYEQYF; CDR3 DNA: TGCGCCAGCAGCTTGGCCTCGGGACAAAATCTCTACGAGCAGTACTTC
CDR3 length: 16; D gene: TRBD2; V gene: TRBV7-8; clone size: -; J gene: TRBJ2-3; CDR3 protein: CASSFGLAGGTDTQYF; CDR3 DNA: TGTGCCAGCAGCTTTGGGCTAGCGGGAGGTACAGATACGCAGTATTTT
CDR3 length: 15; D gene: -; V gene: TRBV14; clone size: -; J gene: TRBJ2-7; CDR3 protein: CASSPHPSYGGEQYF; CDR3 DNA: TGTGCCAGCAGCCCCCATCCCAGTTACGGAGGCGAGCAGTACTTC
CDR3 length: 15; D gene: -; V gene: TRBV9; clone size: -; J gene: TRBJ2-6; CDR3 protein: CASSPGDSGANVLTF; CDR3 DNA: TGTGCCAGCAGCCCAGGGGACTCTGGGGCCAACGTCCTGACTTTC
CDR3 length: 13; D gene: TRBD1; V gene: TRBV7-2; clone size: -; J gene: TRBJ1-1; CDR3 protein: CASSARGGQGTFF; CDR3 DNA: TGTGCCAGCAGCGCAAGAGGGGGACAGGGGACTTTCTTT
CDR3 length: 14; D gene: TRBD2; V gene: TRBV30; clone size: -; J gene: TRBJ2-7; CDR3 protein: CAWKPGLAPWEQYF; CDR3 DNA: TGTGCCTGGAAACCGGGACTAGCACCTTGGGAGCAGTACTTC
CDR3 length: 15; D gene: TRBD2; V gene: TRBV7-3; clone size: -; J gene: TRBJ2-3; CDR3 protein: CASSLMDTSGVRQYF; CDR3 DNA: TGTGCCAGCAGCTTAATGGACACTAGCGGGGTACGGCAGTATTTT